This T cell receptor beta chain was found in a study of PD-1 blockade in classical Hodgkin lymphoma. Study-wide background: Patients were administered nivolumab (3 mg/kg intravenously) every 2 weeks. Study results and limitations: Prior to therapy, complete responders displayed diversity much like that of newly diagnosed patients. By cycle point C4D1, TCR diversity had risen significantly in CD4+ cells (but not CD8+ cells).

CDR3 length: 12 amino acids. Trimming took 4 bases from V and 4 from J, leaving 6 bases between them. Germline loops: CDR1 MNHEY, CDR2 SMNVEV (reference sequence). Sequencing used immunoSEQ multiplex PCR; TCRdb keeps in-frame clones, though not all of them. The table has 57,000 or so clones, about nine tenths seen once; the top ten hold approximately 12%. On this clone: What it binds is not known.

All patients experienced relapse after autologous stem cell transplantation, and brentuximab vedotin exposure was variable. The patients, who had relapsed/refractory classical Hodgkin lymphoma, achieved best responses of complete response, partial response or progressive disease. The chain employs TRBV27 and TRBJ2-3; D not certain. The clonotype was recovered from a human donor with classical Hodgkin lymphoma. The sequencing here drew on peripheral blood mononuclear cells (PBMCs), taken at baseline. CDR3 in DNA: TGTGCCAGCAGTTCCCCCCCAGATACGCAGTATTTT. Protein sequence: CASSSPPDTQYF.